Each of the 18 T cell receptor beta chains below was sequenced from the same sample in a study of CD8 T cells in Susac syndrome. The RNA, roughly 0.45 to 1 ug, was put through reverse transcription using random hexamers. TCRdb recomputed calls from the immunoSEQ multiplex PCR reads with MiXCR, one row per CDR3 protein. This sample has 150,000 to 200,000 distinct CDR3 sequences; 90% to 95% occur once, and the top ten carry more than 0.12%. The sequenced sample was CD4+ T cells from PBMCs. These receptors were taken from a human donor in good health.

The chain carries TRBV6-5 and TRBJ2-1; 12 bases fit TRBD2. J lost 7 bases, V lost 4 bases, and 8 bases had no gene match. This CDR3 spans 16 amino acids. Germline CDR1 reads MNHEY; CDR2 reads SVGAGI. The CDR3 nucleotides read TGTGCCAGCAGTTCGCCCCTAGCGGGGGGGCCAAATGAGCAGTTCTTC. Encoded protein: CASSSPLAGGPNEQFF.

This sequence joins TRBV30 and TRBJ1-2, with a possible D match to TRBD1 (6 bases). The V gene lost 0 bases and the J gene lost 8 bases, with 13 bases spanning the gap. Germline V gene sequence: CDR1 GTSNPN, CDR2 SVGIG (reference sequence). The CDR3 has 13 amino acids. The CDR3 loop is CAWSVVRGIGYTF. As DNA, the CDR3 is TGTGCCTGGAGTGTCGTCAGGGGTATCGGCTACACCTTC.

The sample holds one count of this clonotype. The chain recombines TRBV3-1 with TRBJ2-1; D is perhaps TRBD1 (6 bases). Germline V gene data show CDR1 as LGHDT and CDR2 as YNNKEL (reference sequence). Trimming removed 1 base at V and 1 base at J, with 11 bases between. The CDR3 is 16 residues long. CDR3 sequence reads: CASSQVSRGSYNEQFF. The CDR3 coding sequence is TGTGCCAGCAGCCAAGTTTCCAGGGGTTCCTACAATGAGCAGTTCTTC.

V is TRBV7-8 and J is TRBJ2-7; a weak D match, TRBD2 (5 bases). V was pared by 6 bases and J by 2 bases, with 17 bases between. Germline loops: CDR1 SGHVS, CDR2 FQNEAQ. The CDR3 has 15 amino acids. The CDR3 nucleotides read TGTGCCAGCAGTCCCACTCCGGGGTATCCCTACGAGCAGTACTTC. The encoded protein is CASSPTPGYPYEQYF.

This clonotype has just one count. This sequence joins TRBV20-1 and TRBJ2-3; 12 bases match TRBD2. The CDR3 has 16 amino acids. Germline-derived CDR1 and CDR2 are DFQATT and SNEGSKA (reference sequence). The junction had 8 bases not matched to a gene; V was cut back by 6 bases and J by 1 base. CDR3 residues: CSASKTSGGRTDTQYF. The CDR3 DNA reads TGCAGTGCAAGTAAGACTAGCGGGGGCCGCACAGATACGCAGTATTTT.

The chain links TRBV20-1 to TRBJ1-6; weak D call: TRBD1 (6 bases). The CDR3 length is 13 residues. Germline V gene sequence: CDR1 DFQATT, CDR2 SNEGSKA (reference sequence). The V end was cut by 6 bases, the J end by 5 bases, with 11 bases between. CDR3 amino acids: CSARDTNNSPLHF. In DNA, the CDR3 is TGCAGTGCGCGGGACACTAATAATTCACCCCTCCACTTT.

This clonotype is a singleton in its sample. The rearrangement links TRBV7-3 to TRBJ2-2; D not certain. CDR1 is SGHTA and CDR2 is FQGTGA in the germline V gene. The CDR3 runs to 14 residues. V was trimmed by 2 bases and J by 4 bases, leaving 8 bases between them. CDR3 bases: TGTGCCAGCAGCTTATCCCCGTCCACCGGGGAGCTGTTTTTT. It codes for CASSLSPSTGELFF.

This sequence joins TRBV4-2 and TRBJ2-7, with D uncertain. The germline V gene encodes CDR1 LGHNA and CDR2 YNFKEQ. CDR3 length: 14 amino acids. Trimming pared 1 base from V and 7 bases from J, leaving 14 bases between. In DNA, the CDR3 is TGTGCCAGCAGCCAAGCTGATCCACTCCGGGAGCAGTACTTC. It codes for CASSQADPLREQYF.

In its sample, this clonotype was seen once. The chain has TRBV12-3 or TRBV12-4 and TRBJ2-3, with 12 bases identical to TRBD2. The CDR3 runs 15 residues. With 6 bases clipped from V and 4 bases from J, the junction kept 5 bases outside the gene matches. In DNA form, the CDR3 reads TGTGCCAGCAGGCTAGCGGGGGGGCGCGCAGATACGCAGTATTTT. Residues: CASRLAGGRADTQYF.

The rearrangement uses TRBV5-1 and TRBJ2-3; D assignment may be TRBD1 or TRBD2 (6 bases each). V shed 2 bases and J shed 5 bases, with 12 bases lying between them. Germline V gene data show CDR1 as SGHRS and CDR2 as YFSETQ. The CDR3 has 14 residues. CDR3 nucleotides: TGCGCCAGCAGCTTCTCCGGGGGCCAAGATACGCAGTATTTT. Encoded protein: CASSFSGGQDTQYF.

V and J are TRBV7-9 and TRBJ2-1, with D tentatively TRBD1 (6 bases). The CDR3 is made up of 13 amino acids. Germline values: CDR1 SEHNR, CDR2 FQNEAQ (reference sequence). V was pared by 5 bases and J by 8 bases, with 13 bases between. Here the CDR3 reads CASSQGLWDEQFF. CDR3 in DNA: TGTGCCAGCAGCCAGGGGCTATGGGATGAGCAGTTCTTC.

This clonotype was seen just once. The genes are TRBV20-1 and TRBJ2-7; D uncertain. V lost 2 bases and J lost 0, with 5 bases in between. Germline CDR1 DFQATT, CDR2 SNEGSKA (reference sequence). CDR3 length: 12 residues. CDR3 residues: CSARHPSYEQYF. The CDR3 DNA is TGCAGTGCTAGACATCCCTCCTACGAGCAGTACTTC.

DNA of the CDR3: TGCGCCAGCAGCTTACAGGGGGATGAGCAGTTCTTC. It is translated as CASSLQGDEQFF. The chain joins TRBV5-1 to TRBJ2-1, with TRBD1 matching 8 bases. V lost 2 bases and J lost 8; bases outside the gene matches: 0. CDR1 and CDR2 from the germline V gene are SGHRS and YFSETQ. This CDR3 comprises 12 residues.

This clonotype appeared a single time. The chain carries TRBV3-1 and TRBJ2-1; 11 nucleotides agree with TRBD2. Germline CDR1 is LGHDT and CDR2 is YNNKEL (reference sequence). Trimming removed 4 bases from V and 5 bases from J; junction bases left unmatched: 7. The CDR3 covers 16 residues. CDR3 bases: TGTGCCAGCAGCCTCCTAGCGGGGGGCCTCAACAATGAGCAGTTCTTC. This encodes CASSLLAGGLNNEQFF.

V gene TRBV7-9 combines with J gene TRBJ1-5; D is ambiguous. Germline loops: CDR1 SEHNR, CDR2 FQNEAQ (reference sequence). This CDR3 contains 13 residues. The V and J ends lost 5 bases and 3 bases respectively, with 8 bases between them. CDR3 sequence reads: CASSPQANQPQHF. As DNA, the CDR3 is TGTGCCAGCAGCCCCCAGGCCAATCAGCCCCAGCATTTT.

The chain is built from TRBV7-9 and TRBJ2-7; 11 nucleotides align to TRBD2. The ends lost 5 bases at V and 7 bases at J; junction bases unmatched: 10. In germline, CDR1 is SEHNR, CDR2 FQNEAQ (reference sequence). The CDR3 is 15 amino acids. The CDR3 DNA is TGTGCCAGCAGCCCCAAGGGACTAGCGGCTGAGGAGCAGTACTTC. Its translation: CASSPKGLAAEEQYF.

This rearrangement joins TRBV18 to TRBJ1-5, with D perhaps TRBD1 (5 bases). The CDR3 contains 13 residues. The germline gives CDR1 KGHSH, CDR2 LQKENI. Trimming took 2 bases from V and 3 from J, leaving 5 bases between them. Here the CDR3 DNA reads TGTGCCAGCTCACCAGGGACCAATCAGCCCCAGCATTTT. It is translated as CASSPGTNQPQHF.

The J gene is TRBJ2-7, the V gene TRBV20-1; 9 bases match TRBD1. Trimming took 5 bases from V and 2 from J; bases not matched to a gene: 4. Germline CDR1 is DFQATT and CDR2 is SNEGSKA (reference sequence). The CDR3 contains 13 residues. The CDR3 protein is CSAPYRGPYEQYF. CDR3 DNA sequence: TGCAGTGCTCCCTACAGGGGGCCCTACGAGCAGTACTTC.